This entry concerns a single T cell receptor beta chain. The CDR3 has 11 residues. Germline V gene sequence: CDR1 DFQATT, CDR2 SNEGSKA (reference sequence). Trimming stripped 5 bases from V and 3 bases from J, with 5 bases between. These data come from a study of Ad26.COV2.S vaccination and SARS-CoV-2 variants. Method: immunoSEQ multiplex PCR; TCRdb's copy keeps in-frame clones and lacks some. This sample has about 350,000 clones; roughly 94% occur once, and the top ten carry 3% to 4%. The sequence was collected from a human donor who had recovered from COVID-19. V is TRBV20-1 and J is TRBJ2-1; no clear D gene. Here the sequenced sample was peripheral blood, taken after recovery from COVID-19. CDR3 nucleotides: TGCAGTGCTCAGTACTACAATGAGCAGTTCTTC. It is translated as CSAQYYNEQFF.